This T cell receptor beta chain comes out of a study of blood T cell repertoires in COVID-19. TCRdb's copy holds only in-frame clones and misses some; the assay was immunoSEQ multiplex PCR. The sample has 130,000 or so clones; 88% are singletons. Sequencing input: peripheral blood. This clonotype was sampled from an older woman with acute or convalescent COVID-19.

CDR3 region: CASTFGQGVDTQYF. In DNA form, the CDR3 reads TGCGCCAGCACCTTCGGACAGGGCGTGGATACGCAGTATTTT. The V and J genes are TRBV4-1 and TRBJ2-3; 8 bases fit TRBD1. Germline V lookup: CDR1 MGHRA, CDR2 YSYEKL. This CDR3 has 14 residues. The J segment lost 6 bases and the V segment lost 7 bases, leaving 9 bases of the junction unmatched.